This T cell receptor (beta chain) was captured by sequencing in a study of blood T cell repertoires in COVID-19. J lost 8 bases, V lost 0 bases, and 10 bases had no gene match. Germline values: CDR1 SGHRS, CDR2 YFSETQ. The CDR3 loop spans 16 amino acids. Repertoires were generated with immunoSEQ multiplex PCR, while TCRdb's copy carries only in-frame clones and drops some. Of around 170,000 clones in the sample, 88% are singletons; the top ten hold 9% to 10%. The table lists this clone with many counts. The chain carries TRBV5-1 and TRBJ2-1, with 8 bases that match TRBD2. This receptor was obtained from a woman younger than 30 who had recovered from COVID-19. The sequenced material came from PBMCs or T cells enriched from blood (not recorded which). The CDR3 here is CASSLEGREGVDEQFF. CDR3 DNA: TGCGCCAGCAGCTTGGAGGGTCGGGAGGGCGTGGATGAGCAGTTCTTC.